One sample yielded the 28 T cell receptor beta chains listed below, sequenced in a study of CD8 T cells in ankylosing spondylitis. Study-wide points: What appeared characteristic of ankylosing spondylitis blood was a TCR beta motif of eight highly homologous variants.

TCRdb used MiXCR to reprocess the 5' RACE reads, holding one entry per CDR3 protein. Counted here are about 750,000 distinct CDR3 sequences, about 20% occurring once; the ten biggest clones make up 15% to 20%. Their antigens remain unidentified. Sequenced material: blood, either unsorted or a sorted T cell fraction (not recorded which). The origin of the receptors is a male donor with ankylosing spondylitis.

This rearrangement joins TRBV4-2 to TRBJ2-4; D tentatively reads TRBD1 or TRBD2 (5 bases each). Trimming took 1 base from V and 4 from J, leaving 20 bases between them. CDR1 is LGHNA and CDR2 is YNFKEQ in the germline V gene. This CDR3 has 18 residues. The CDR3 sequence is CASSQVRGPDWGKNIQYF. For the CDR3, the DNA is TGTGCCAGCAGCCAAGTCCGTGGTCCCGATTGGGGGAAAAACATTCAGTACTTC.

The CDR3 nucleotides read TGTGCCAGCAGCTCGGAGGGGAGACCGACGTTTTTT. This translates into CASSSEGRPTFF. V gene TRBV7-2 combines with J gene TRBJ1-4; a possible D gene is TRBD1 (5 bases). The CDR3 consists of 12 residues. Germline lookup yields CDR1 SGHTA and CDR2 FQGNSA. Trimming stripped 4 bases from V and 16 bases from J, with 16 bases between.

The CDR3 is CASSTMRDDTQYF. The CDR3 nucleotides read TGTGCCAGCAGTACGATGAGGGACGATACGCAGTATTTT. The chain combines TRBV6-1 with TRBJ2-3; either TRBD1 or TRBD2 may fit D (5 bases each). Germline V gene lookup returns CDR1 MNHNS and CDR2 SASEGT. The CDR3 has 13 residues. V was cut by 5 bases and J by 6 bases, with 12 bases left in between.

This clonotype was observed at least ten times. The chain carries TRBV12-3 or TRBV12-4 and TRBJ2-3, with D unresolved. The CDR3 is made up of 15 amino acids. The V gene lost 1 base and the J gene lost 6 bases, with 14 bases spanning the gap. The CDR3 bases are TGTGCCAGCAGTTTAGACGCCACACGGGTGGATACGCAGTATTTT. It yields the protein CASSLDATRVDTQYF.

The chain recombines TRBV12-3 or TRBV12-4 with TRBJ1-2; unclear D gene. Trimming took 5 bases from V and 0 from J, leaving 7 bases between them. The CDR3 sequence is 13 residues long. The CDR3 nucleotides read TGTGCCAGCAGTATCAGGTCTAACTATGGCTACACCTTC. Its protein product is CASSIRSNYGYTF.

This clonotype was seen a handful of times. The chain couples TRBV28 to TRBJ2-5, with 11 bases matching TRBD2. The CDR3 runs to 16 residues. Germline lookup yields CDR1 MDHEN and CDR2 SYDVKM. The ends lost 3 bases at V and 1 base at J; junction bases unmatched: 4. DNA for the CDR3: TGTGCCAGCAGTTTCACTAGCGGGGGATTCCAAGAGACCCAGTACTTC. Amino acid sequence: CASSFTSGGFQETQYF.

CDR3: CASSQWSGGGYEQYF. The CDR3, as DNA: TGTGCCAGCAGCCAATGGTCGGGGGGAGGCTACGAGCAGTACTTC. This sequence joins TRBV6-1 and TRBJ2-7; 7 nucleotides agree with TRBD2. V trimming: 6 bases; J trimming: 3 bases; junction bases outside the gene matches: 11. Germline CDR1 MNHNS, CDR2 SASEGT. This CDR3 region has 15 residues.

The chain couples TRBV18 to TRBJ2-7, with D possibly called TRBD1 or TRBD2 (5 bases each). CDR1 is KGHSH, CDR2 LQKENI, per germline. The V end was cut by 0 bases, the J end by 3 bases, with 12 bases between. The CDR3 totals 15 residues. CDR3 residues: CASSPPGTALYEQYF. Written as DNA, the CDR3 is TGTGCCAGCTCACCACCCGGGACCGCCCTCTACGAGCAGTACTTC.

The sample holds a few counts of this clonotype. The rearrangement uses TRBV29-1 and TRBJ1-1; D is unresolved. This CDR3 has 11 amino acids. V lost 6 bases and J lost 8, with 13 bases in between. Germline assignment: CDR1 SQVTM and CDR2 ANQGSEA. The CDR3 DNA sequence: TGCAGCGTACTCCAACTCGGCGAAGCTTTCTTT. This codes for CSVLQLGEAFF.

The chain employs TRBV5-4 and TRBJ2-3, with a possible D match to TRBD2 (6 bases). Trimming cost V 4 bases and J 4 bases, with 22 bases left between them. The germline CDR1 and CDR2 sequences are SGHNT and YYREEE (reference sequence). The CDR3 is made up of 17 amino acids. CDR3 sequence (DNA): TGTGCCAGCAGCCATACCGGGCCGACCCCGGGGGCAGATACGCAGTATTTT. Translation: CASSHTGPTPGADTQYF.

The genes are TRBV3-1 and TRBJ1-1, with D unresolved. This CDR3 region has 15 residues. V was cut by 1 base and J by 0 bases, with 9 bases left in between. CDR1 is LGHDT, CDR2 YNNKEL, per germline (reference sequence). The CDR3 DNA follows: TGTGCCAGCAGCCAAGTTAGTCAAGTGAACACTGAAGCTTTCTTT. Protein: CASSQVSQVNTEAFF.

This clonotype was counted many times. The V call is TRBV11-3, the J call TRBJ2-5, with 8 bases identical to TRBD2. The ends lost 3 bases at V and 2 bases at J; junction bases unmatched: 8. The CDR3 runs to 16 residues. Germline V lookup: CDR1 SGHNT, CDR2 YENEEA. The CDR3: CASSFQLAEKQETQYF. The CDR3 DNA reads TGTGCCAGCAGCTTCCAACTAGCGGAGAAACAAGAGACCCAGTACTTC.

This clonotype showed up just a few times. The CDR3 region is CATRDRKTEAFF. In nucleotides, the CDR3 is TGTGCCACCAGGGACAGGAAAACTGAAGCTTTCTTT. This chain uses TRBV19 with TRBJ1-1; 8 bases are shared with TRBD1. V gave up 10 bases and J gave up 5 bases; unmatched junction bases: 6. This CDR3 is 12 amino acids long. Looked up from germline, CDR1 is LNHDA and CDR2 is SQIVND (reference sequence).

This clonotype was picked up a small number of times. The chain is built from TRBV27 and TRBJ2-2; D remains ambiguous. Germline-derived CDR1 and CDR2 are MNHEY and SMNVEV (reference sequence). This CDR3 has 16 residues. Trimming cost V 2 bases and J 4 bases, with 14 bases left between them. The CDR3 DNA reads TGTGCCAGCAGTTTAGGGGTCGAAGGTCTCACCGGGGAGCTGTTTTTT. This translates into CASSLGVEGLTGELFF.

The chain employs TRBV11-3 and TRBJ1-2, with a tentative D call TRBD1 (5 bases). Germline CDR1 and CDR2: SGHNT and YENEEA. The length of the CDR3 is 12 residues. Trimming shortened V by 5 bases and J by 5 bases, and 9 bases separated the two germline ends. CDR3 protein: CASSNGGYGYTF. CDR3 DNA: TGTGCCAGCAGCAACGGGGGTTATGGCTACACCTTC.

The V gene is TRBV4-3, the J gene TRBJ1-2, with TRBD1 identical over 8 bases. The germline V gene has CDR1 LGHNA and CDR2 YSLEER. This CDR3 spans 14 amino acids. V lost 4 bases, J lost 7 bases, and 8 bases stayed unmatched. CDR3 DNA: TGCGCCAGCAGCCGAAAGGACAGGGATCGTGGCTACACCTTC. Translated, it gives CASSRKDRDRGYTF.

The J gene is TRBJ2-1, the V gene TRBV4-1; 9 bases fit TRBD2. CDR3 size: 15 residues. With 1 base clipped from V and 7 bases from J, the junction kept 5 bases outside the gene matches. Germline V gives CDR1 MGHRA, CDR2 YSYEKL. The CDR3 DNA sequence: TGCGCCAGCAGCCAAGGGAGCGGGGGGTCAAATGAGCAGTTCTTC. This codes for CASSQGSGGSNEQFF.

V usage is TRBV12-3 or TRBV12-4 and J usage is TRBJ2-2; no reliable D call. CDR3 size: 13 residues. Trimming took 5 bases from V and 6 from J, leaving 10 bases between them. The CDR3 loop is CASSRVESGELFF. The CDR3, as DNA: TGTGCCAGCAGTCGGGTGGAGTCCGGGGAGCTGTTTTTT.

The gene calls are TRBV7-2 and TRBJ2-1; TRBD2 is a possible D gene (7 bases). This CDR3 contains 17 residues. Per germline, CDR1 SGHTA and CDR2 FQGNSA. The V end was cut by 2 bases, the J end by 0 bases, with 14 bases between. The CDR3 DNA reads TGTGCCAGCAGCTTAACGGGGGGCGGAAGCTCCTACAATGAGCAGTTCTTC. It is translated as CASSLTGGGSSYNEQFF.

The V and J genes are TRBV12-3 or TRBV12-4 and TRBJ2-5; TRBD2 matches 10 bases. The CDR3 covers 14 residues. The junction had 4 bases not matched to a gene; V was cut back by 6 bases and J by 3 bases. The CDR3 DNA reads as TGTGCCAGCAGGGCCGGACTAGCGGAAGAGACCCAGTACTTC. Its translation: CASRAGLAEETQYF.

This clonotype has only a few counts. The chain carries TRBV3-1 and TRBJ1-2; no reliable D call. Germline-derived CDR1 and CDR2 are LGHDT and YNNKEL (reference sequence). The ends were cut back, 3 bases at V and 4 bases at J, with 15 bases in the middle. This CDR3 spans 15 amino acids. The CDR3: CASSQDGGPTYGYTF. Here the CDR3 DNA reads TGTGCCAGCAGCCAGGACGGAGGTCCTACCTATGGCTACACCTTC.

V usage is TRBV5-7 and J usage is TRBJ2-1, with D perhaps assigned TRBD1 or TRBD2 (6 bases each). TRBV5-7 is filed as an ORF, its function uncertain. This CDR3 has 17 residues. V was trimmed by 4 bases and J by 8 bases, leaving 25 bases between them. CDR3 in amino acids: CASSRGRMWGRAYEQFF. The CDR3 nucleotides are TGTGCCAGCAGCCGGGGGCGGATGTGGGGACGGGCCTATGAGCAGTTCTTC.

This clonotype was observed a handful of times. The genes are TRBV29-1 and TRBJ2-7; possibly TRBD2 for D (5 bases). Per the germline V gene, CDR1 is SQVTM and CDR2 is ANQGSEA. V lost 6 bases to trimming and J lost 1 base, with 10 bases between them. CDR3 length: 12 residues. The CDR3 reads CSVRGLSYEQYF. The CDR3 bases are TGCAGCGTCAGAGGACTTTCCTACGAGCAGTACTTC.

This rearrangement joins TRBV10-3 to TRBJ2-7, with D uncertain. The CDR3 has 12 amino acids. Trimming removed 8 bases at V and 1 base at J, with 9 bases between. CDR1 is ENHRY, CDR2 SYGVKD, per germline. CDR3 region: CAISTQSYEQYF. CDR3 sequence (DNA): TGTGCCATCTCGACTCAGTCCTACGAGCAGTACTTC.

This sequence joins TRBV10-3 and TRBJ1-2; D is uncertain. Deletions cut 0 bases from V and 8 bases from J, with 10 bases between. This CDR3 region has 13 residues. Germline V gene data show CDR1 as ENHRY and CDR2 as SYGVKD. The CDR3 nucleotides read TGTGCCATCAGTGAGTCGGCAGTTAGCGGCTACACCTTC. It translates to CAISESAVSGYTF.

Only a few counts were recorded for this clonotype. V is TRBV4-1 and J is TRBJ1-2; D is ambiguous. The V end lost 1 base, the J end lost 1 base, and 10 bases lay between the germline ends. CDR1 and CDR2 from the germline V gene are MGHRA and YSYEKL. This CDR3 has 15 amino acids. CDR3 in DNA: TGCGCCAGCAGCCAAGCGCAGATTTATAACTATGGCTACACCTTC. Translated: CASSQAQIYNYGYTF.

The CDR3 loop reads CASSPYRGAGGNQPQHF. The CDR3 DNA follows: TGTGCCAGCAGTCCATACAGGGGCGCAGGGGGAAATCAGCCCCAGCATTTT. This chain connects TRBV27 to TRBJ1-5; 7 nucleotides agree with TRBD1. Germline V gene sequence: CDR1 MNHEY, CDR2 SMNVEV (reference sequence). This CDR3 has 17 residues. The V gene end was trimmed by 5 bases and the J gene end by 4 bases; junction bases not matched to a gene: 14.

The V gene is TRBV7-9, the J gene TRBJ2-7, with 10 bases identical to TRBD1. The ends lost 5 bases at V and 6 bases at J; junction bases unmatched: 7. Germline V gene data show CDR1 as SEHNR and CDR2 as FQNEAQ (reference sequence). The CDR3 has 14 amino acids. The CDR3 protein is CASSAGQGGGEQYF. The CDR3 bases are TGTGCCAGCAGCGCCGGACAGGGGGGAGGCGAGCAGTACTTC.